This TCR beta chain was sequenced during a study of control samples from healthy donors and cancer patients. Clones were read by immunoSEQ multiplex PCR, and TCRdb kept only the in-frame ones, dropping some. The sample holds over 110,000 clones, around nine tenths seen once. Germline values: CDR1 MNHEY, CDR2 SVGAGI. CDR3 length: 14 residues. The V and J ends lost 6 bases and 4 bases respectively, with 15 bases between them. This TCR derives from a woman aged 25 to 39 in good health. Sequencing used blood. The chain uses TRBV6-5 and TRBJ1-2; D call uncertain. DNA for the CDR3: TGTGCCAGCAGGCCCGCAACTGGAGCCTATGGCTACACCTTC. It codes for CASRPATGAYGYTF.